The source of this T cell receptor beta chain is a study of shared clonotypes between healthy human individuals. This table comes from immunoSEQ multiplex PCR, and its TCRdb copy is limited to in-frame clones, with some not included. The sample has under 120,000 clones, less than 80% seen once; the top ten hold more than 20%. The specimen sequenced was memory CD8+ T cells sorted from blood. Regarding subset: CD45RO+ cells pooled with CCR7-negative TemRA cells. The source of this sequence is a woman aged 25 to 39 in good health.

CDR3 bases: TGTGCCAGCAGTTCCCGAATCGGGGGGAGCTATGGCTACACCTTC. This translates into CASSSRIGGSYGYTF. V is TRBV27 and J is TRBJ1-2, with D perhaps matching TRBD1 (5 bases). This CDR3 region has 15 residues. Deletions cut 4 bases from V and 4 bases from J, with 16 bases between. Germline CDR1 is MNHEY and CDR2 is SMNVEV (reference sequence).